This TCR beta chain was retrieved from a study of monozygotic twins with cystic fibrosis. About the research overall: Library input was three micrograms of fragmented DNA, with 15 PCR cycles.

Overall study findings and caveats: Nucleotide-identical clonotype sharing was significantly higher within monozygotic CF twin pairs than between unrelated CF individuals. V usage most resembled the co-twin in 13 of 16 pairs.

Sequencing used immunoSEQ multiplex PCR; TCRdb keeps in-frame clones, though not all of them. Here the sample spans tens of thousands of clones, approximately 96% being singletons. V gave up 4 bases and J gave up 4 bases; unmatched junction bases: 9. This CDR3 has 16 residues. Germline V gives CDR1 ENHRY, CDR2 SYGVKD. Notes on this clone: Its antigen is unknown.

The V call is TRBV10-3, the J call TRBJ2-5; 10 nucleotides line up with TRBD2. The sample comprised blood. The TCR originated in a girl aged 2-10 years with cystic fibrosis. The CDR3 sequence: CAISASSGRARETQYF. CDR3 sequence (DNA): TGTGCCATCAGTGCGTCCAGCGGGAGGGCCCGAGAGACCCAGTACTTC.